This T cell receptor (beta chain) came from a study of blood T cell repertoires in COVID-19. At the level of the study: Sites in the United States, Italy and Spain provided acute and convalescent COVID-19 samples. PBMCs, B-cell-depleted T cells, or T cells were the source of the cDNA or gDNA that made up the material.

The sample holds a few counts of this clone. In the original processing: The assay estimated nucleated cells by amplifying reference gene primers. The assay was immunoSEQ multiplex PCR, and TCRdb's table has in-frame clones only and misses some. D and trimming come from the DNA, and the V and J calls and clone size come from that table. The sample shows about 170,000 clones, around 82% of them seen only once. The germline CDR1 and CDR2 sequences are KGHDR and SFDVKD. The V end lost 0 bases, the J end lost 0 bases, and 8 bases lay between the germline ends. This CDR3 is built from 16 residues. The sequencing input was peripheral blood. The chain couples TRBV24-1 to TRBJ1-5; D gene uncertain. This TCR was sampled from a woman older than 75 with acute or convalescent COVID-19. CDR3 DNA sequence: TGTGCCACCAGTGATTTGGGCGGAGATAGCAATCAGCCCCAGCATTTT. Protein: CATSDLGGDSNQPQHF.